Listed below are T cell receptor beta chains from one sample, sequenced in a study of shared clonotypes between healthy human individuals. Using immunoSEQ multiplex PCR, the repertoire was profiled, and TCRdb retains in-frame clones only, with some absent. Of roughly 500,000 clones listed, roughly 95% were seen once; the top ten hold about 0.067%. Sequenced sample: naive CD4+ T cells sorted from blood. The origin of the receptors is a woman aged 25 to 39 in good health. The conserved cysteine and the conserved F or W are not part of the CDR3 here.

J gene: TRBJ1-1; V gene: TRBV20-1; CDR3 protein: SAGGYTEAF
J gene: TRBJ1-1; V gene: TRBV28; CDR3 protein: ASRTALNTEAF
J gene: TRBJ2-1; V gene: TRBV28; CDR3 protein: ASSHPLAGEYNEQF
J gene: TRBJ1-2; V gene: TRBV11-2; CDR3 protein: ASSDLRAVDGYT
J gene: TRBJ1-4; V gene: TRBV29-1; CDR3 protein: SVEGGSGEKLF
J gene: TRBJ2-1; V gene: TRBV5-4; CDR3 protein: ASSFPGRATYNEQF
J gene: TRBJ1-3; V gene: TRBV28; CDR3 protein: ASSQGPSGNTIY
J gene: TRBJ2-1; V gene: TRBV10-1; CDR3 protein: ASSLLGSGVGNEQF
J gene: TRBJ2-3; V gene: TRBV19; CDR3 protein: ASSIGPPGTGTQY
J gene: TRBJ1-4; V gene: TRBV29-1; CDR3 protein: SVEDPRFNEKLF
J gene: TRBJ2-3; V gene: TRBV19; CDR3 protein: ASSVDSGYTDTQY
J gene: TRBJ2-5; V gene: TRBV11-2; CDR3 protein: ASSWGRAGTQETQY
J gene: TRBJ2-7; V gene: TRBV10-3; CDR3 protein: AISDQGGTYEQY
J gene: TRBJ1-1; V gene: TRBV18; CDR3 protein: ASSQGQNTEAF
J gene: TRBJ2-1; V gene: TRBV6-5; CDR3 protein: ASRSLDFRNEQF
J gene: TRBJ2-5; V gene: TRBV27; CDR3 protein: ASSLSGQQETQY
J gene: TRBJ2-2; V gene: TRBV28; CDR3 protein: ASSRSPVTGELF
J gene: TRBJ2-5; V gene: TRBV7-3; CDR3 protein: ASSRGSLETQY
J gene: TRBJ2-1; V gene: TRBV10-1; CDR3 protein: ASSDHPADNEQF
J gene: TRBJ1-1; V gene: TRBV7-2; CDR3 protein: ASSPRTTNTEAF
J gene: TRBJ1-1; V gene: TRBV7-8; CDR3 protein: ASSLLNENTEAF
J gene: TRBJ2-6; V gene: TRBV6-1; CDR3 protein: ATFRSGANVLT
J gene: TRBJ2-7; V gene: TRBV30; CDR3 protein: AWSASGTRYSHEQY
J gene: TRBJ2-7; V gene: TRBV6-1; CDR3 protein: ASSEGLLSGRSGQY
J gene: TRBJ2-3; V gene: TRBV10-3; CDR3 protein: AISEPIDTDTQY
J gene: TRBJ1-4; V gene: TRBV28; CDR3 protein: ASSSPGTGDEKLF
J gene: TRBJ2-1; V gene: TRBV4-1; CDR3 protein: ASSQDLNGGTSGRAFMQF
J gene: TRBJ1-5; V gene: TRBV18; CDR3 protein: ASSPQDTGGNQPQH
J gene: TRBJ1-2; V gene: TRBV28; CDR3 protein: ASSLAQGYGYT
J gene: TRBJ1-4; V gene: TRBV28; CDR3 protein: ASSLWGEKLF
J gene: TRBJ2-3; V gene: TRBV6-6; CDR3 protein: ASSYRAGRGTDTQY
J gene: TRBJ2-7; V gene: TRBV10-3; CDR3 protein: AISESGTGHFHEQY
J gene: TRBJ2-2; V gene: TRBV28; CDR3 protein: ASSSWTAAFANTGELF